A single sample gave rise to the 10 T cell receptor beta chains below, sequenced in a study of cytomegalovirus exposure and HLA in healthy donors. This PCR relied on a set of 60 Vbeta primers and 13 Jbeta primers. Sequenced by immunoSEQ multiplex PCR; TCRdb stores in-frame clones only, minus some. Of around 200,000 clones listed, 77% are singletons. What was sequenced was PBMCs. The receptors here all came from an older woman in good health and CMV-seropositive.

CDR3 loop: CASSSTSGRVGNEQFF. The CDR3 region has the DNA TGTGCCAGCAGTTCTACTAGCGGGAGGGTAGGGAATGAGCAGTTCTTC. The chain has TRBV27 and TRBJ2-1; 13 nucleotides line up with TRBD2. The CDR3 spans 16 residues. V shed 4 bases and J 7 bases; nucleotides not matched to a gene: 7. Per the germline V gene, CDR1 is MNHEY and CDR2 is SMNVEV (reference sequence).

The CDR3 sequence: CASSYSGGPLGDTQYF. DNA for the CDR3: TGTGCCAGCAGTTACTCCGGGGGGCCCCTAGGAGATACGCAGTATTTT. The chain combines TRBV6-5 with TRBJ2-3; a weak D match, TRBD2 (7 bases). V was pared by 0 bases and J by 5 bases, with 15 bases between. CDR3 length: 16 amino acids. The germline gives CDR1 MNHEY, CDR2 SVGAGI.

This clone has more than one count but fewer than ten. The V gene is TRBV19, the J gene TRBJ2-3; weak D call: TRBD1 (6 bases). V was cut by 2 bases and J by 6 bases, with 15 bases left in between. CDR3 size: 15 residues. The germline V gene encodes CDR1 LNHDA and CDR2 SQIVND (reference sequence). DNA of the CDR3: TGTGCCAGTAGTATAATCGCGACAGGTTCTGATACGCAGTATTTT. Translated, it gives CASSIIATGSDTQYF. The full variable domain, in which reference TRBV19 and TRBJ2-3 provide the parts outside the CDR3, is DGGITQSPKYLFRKEGQNVTLSCEQNLNHDAMYWYRQDPGQGLRLIYYSQIVNDFQKGDIAEGYSVSREKKESFPLTVTSAQKNPTAFYLCASSIIATGSDTQYFGPGTRLTVL.

The CDR3 sequence: CASSVTSGELSYNEQFF. CDR3 DNA: TGTGCCAGCAGTGTGACTAGCGGGGAACTCTCCTACAATGAGCAGTTCTTC. The chain has TRBV6-1 and TRBJ2-1; 11 bases are a match to TRBD2. With V trimmed by 4 bases and J by 0 bases, 5 bases remained unmatched. The germline gives CDR1 MNHNS, CDR2 SASEGT. CDR3 size: 17 residues.

This chain joins TRBV5-1 and TRBJ2-5, with D tentatively TRBD1 (6 bases). The V end was cut by 2 bases, the J end by 4 bases, with 12 bases between. Germline V lookup: CDR1 SGHRS, CDR2 YFSETQ. This CDR3 region has 14 residues. Written as DNA, the CDR3 is TGCGCCAGCAGCTTTAACGACAGGCGAGAGACCCAGTACTTC. The encoded protein is CASSFNDRRETQYF.

This rearrangement joins TRBV5-5 to TRBJ2-7; tentatively, D is TRBD2 (6 bases). CDR3 length: 15 amino acids. V was trimmed by 4 bases and J by 3 bases, leaving 17 bases between them. CDR1 SGHKS and CDR2 YYEKEE come from the germline V gene (reference sequence). The chain's CDR3 is CASSKGPRGLYEQYF. The CDR3 DNA follows: TGTGCCAGCAGCAAGGGACCGAGGGGACTCTACGAGCAGTACTTC.

The chain links TRBV18 to TRBJ1-4; tentatively, D is TRBD1 (6 bases). CDR1 and CDR2 from the germline V gene are KGHSH and LQKENI. CDR3 size: 17 residues. Deletions cut 3 bases from V and 6 bases from J, with 20 bases between. This CDR3 is CASSPLTREGEDEKLFF. DNA of the CDR3: TGTGCCAGCTCACCCTTAACTCGGGAGGGGGAAGATGAAAAACTGTTTTTT.

The rearrangement uses TRBV5-1 and TRBJ2-6; TRBD1 matches 8 bases. Trimming at V came to 3 bases and at J to 0 bases, leaving 11 bases not matched to a gene. Per germline, CDR1 SGHRS and CDR2 YFSETQ. The CDR3 has 19 amino acids. CDR3: CASSWTTGTGSSGANVLTF. CDR3 bases: TGCGCCAGCAGCTGGACCACCGGGACAGGATCCTCTGGGGCCAACGTCCTGACTTTC.

This clone showed up just a few times. This chain uses TRBV7-9 with TRBJ1-5; D unclear. The CDR3 is made up of 13 amino acids. V was shortened by 0 bases and J by 5 bases, with 5 bases between the two germline ends. Germline CDR1 and CDR2: SEHNR and FQNEAQ (reference sequence). This chain's CDR3 is CASSLAQYQPQHF. The CDR3 DNA follows: TGTGCCAGCAGCTTAGCACAGTATCAGCCCCAGCATTTT.

This clone was counted only a few times. V is TRBV6-4 and J is TRBJ1-5; the match to TRBD1 covers 7 bases. V lost 0 bases and J lost 7; bases outside the gene matches: 6. The CDR3 sequence is 15 residues long. Germline lookup yields CDR1 MRHNA and CDR2 SNTAGT. CDR3: CASSDSAGGTQPQHF. The CDR3 coding sequence is TGTGCCAGCAGTGACTCGGCAGGGGGAACCCAGCCCCAGCATTTT.